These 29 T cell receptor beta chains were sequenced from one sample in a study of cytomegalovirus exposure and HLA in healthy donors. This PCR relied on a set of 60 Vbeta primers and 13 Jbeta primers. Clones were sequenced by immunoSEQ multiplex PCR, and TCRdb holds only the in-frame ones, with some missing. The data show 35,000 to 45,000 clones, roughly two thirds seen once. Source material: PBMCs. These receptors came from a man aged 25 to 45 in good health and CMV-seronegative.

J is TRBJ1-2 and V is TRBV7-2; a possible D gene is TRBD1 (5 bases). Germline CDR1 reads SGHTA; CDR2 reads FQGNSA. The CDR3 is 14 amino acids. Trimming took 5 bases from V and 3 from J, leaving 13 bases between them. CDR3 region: CASSLQAGYYGYTF. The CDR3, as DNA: TGTGCCAGCAGCCTCCAAGCAGGGTACTATGGCTACACCTTC. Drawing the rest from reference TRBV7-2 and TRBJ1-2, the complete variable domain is GAGVSQSPSNKVTEKGKDVELRCDPISGHTALYWYRQSLGQGLEFLIYFQGNSAPDKSGLPSDRFSAERTGGSVSTLTIQRTQQEDSAVYLCASSLQAGYYGYTFGSGTRLTVV.

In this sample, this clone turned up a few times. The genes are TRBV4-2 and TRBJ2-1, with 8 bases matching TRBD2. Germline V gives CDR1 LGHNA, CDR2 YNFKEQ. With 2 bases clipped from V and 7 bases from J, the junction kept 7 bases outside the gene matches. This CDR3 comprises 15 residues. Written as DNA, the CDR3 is TGTGCCAGCAGCCAATCCCGGGGGGGTAGGAATGAGCAGTTCTTC. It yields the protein CASSQSRGGRNEQFF.

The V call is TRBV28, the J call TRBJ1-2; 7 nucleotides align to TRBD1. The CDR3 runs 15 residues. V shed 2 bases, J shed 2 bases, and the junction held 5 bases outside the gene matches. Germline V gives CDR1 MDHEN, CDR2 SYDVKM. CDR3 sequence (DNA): TGTGCCAGCAGTTTAGGACAGGAGCGCAACTATGGCTACACCTTC. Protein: CASSLGQERNYGYTF.

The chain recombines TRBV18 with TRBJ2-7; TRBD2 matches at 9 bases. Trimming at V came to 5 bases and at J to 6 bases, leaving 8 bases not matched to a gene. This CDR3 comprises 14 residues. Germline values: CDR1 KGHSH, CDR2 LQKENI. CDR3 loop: CASSEGLARFEQYF. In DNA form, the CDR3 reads TGTGCCAGCTCAGAAGGACTAGCGAGATTCGAGCAGTACTTC.

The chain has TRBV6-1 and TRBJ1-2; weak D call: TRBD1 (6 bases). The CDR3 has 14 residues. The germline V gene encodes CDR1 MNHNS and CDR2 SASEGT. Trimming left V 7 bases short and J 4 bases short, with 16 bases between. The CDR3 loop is CASKPQGAIYGYTF. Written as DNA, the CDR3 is TGTGCCAGCAAACCACAGGGCGCGATCTATGGCTACACCTTC.

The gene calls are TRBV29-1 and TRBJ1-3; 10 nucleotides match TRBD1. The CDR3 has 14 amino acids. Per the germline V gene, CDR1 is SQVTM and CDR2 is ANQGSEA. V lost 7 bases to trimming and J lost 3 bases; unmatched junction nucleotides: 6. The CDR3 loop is CSGSTGGNGNTIYF. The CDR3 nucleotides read TGCAGCGGATCGACAGGGGGCAATGGAAACACCATATATTTT.

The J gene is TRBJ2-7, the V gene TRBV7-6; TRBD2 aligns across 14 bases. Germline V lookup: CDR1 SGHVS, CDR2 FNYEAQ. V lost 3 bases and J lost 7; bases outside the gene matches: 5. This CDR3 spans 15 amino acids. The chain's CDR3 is CASSLGLAGVGEQYF. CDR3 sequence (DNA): TGTGCCAGCAGCTTGGGACTAGCGGGAGTGGGGGAGCAGTACTTC.

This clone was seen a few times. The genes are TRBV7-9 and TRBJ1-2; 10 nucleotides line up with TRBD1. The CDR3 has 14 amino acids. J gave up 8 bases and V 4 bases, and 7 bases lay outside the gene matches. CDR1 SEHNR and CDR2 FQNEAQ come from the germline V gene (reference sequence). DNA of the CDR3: TGTGCCAGCAGCTCGACAGGGGGCGAAACGGGCTACACCTTC. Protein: CASSSTGGETGYTF. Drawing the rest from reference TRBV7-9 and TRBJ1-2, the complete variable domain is DTGVSQNPRHKITKRGQNVTFRCDPISEHNRLYWYRQTLGQGPEFLTYFQNEAQLEKSRLLSDRFSAERPKGSFSTLEIQRTEQGDSAMYLCASSSTGGETGYTFGSGTRLTVV.

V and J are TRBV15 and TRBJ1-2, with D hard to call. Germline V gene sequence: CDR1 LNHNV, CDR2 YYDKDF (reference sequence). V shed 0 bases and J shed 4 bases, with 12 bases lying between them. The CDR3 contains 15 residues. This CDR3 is CATSRDNNGGYGYTF. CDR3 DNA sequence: TGTGCCACCAGCAGAGATAATAACGGCGGCTATGGCTACACCTTC.

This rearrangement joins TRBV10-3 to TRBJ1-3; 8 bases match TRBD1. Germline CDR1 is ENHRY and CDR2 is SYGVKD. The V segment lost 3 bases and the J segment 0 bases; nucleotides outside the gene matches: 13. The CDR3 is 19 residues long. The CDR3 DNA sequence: TGTGCCATCAGTGAATTGGGCCTCAGGGGGCCAGGCTCTGGAAACACCATATATTTT. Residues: CAISELGLRGPGSGNTIYF.

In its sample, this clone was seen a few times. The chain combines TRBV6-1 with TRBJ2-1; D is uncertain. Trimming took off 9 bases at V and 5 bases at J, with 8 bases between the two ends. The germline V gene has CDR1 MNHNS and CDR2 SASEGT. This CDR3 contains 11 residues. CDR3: CASVEHNEQFF. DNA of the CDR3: TGTGCCAGTGTGGAGCACAATGAGCAGTTCTTC.

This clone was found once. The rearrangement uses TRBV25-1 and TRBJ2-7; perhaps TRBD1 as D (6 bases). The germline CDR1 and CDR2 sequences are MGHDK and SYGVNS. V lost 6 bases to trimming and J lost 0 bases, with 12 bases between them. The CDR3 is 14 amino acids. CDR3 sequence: CASRKTGISYEQYF. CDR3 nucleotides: TGTGCCAGCAGAAAAACAGGGATCTCCTACGAGCAGTACTTC.

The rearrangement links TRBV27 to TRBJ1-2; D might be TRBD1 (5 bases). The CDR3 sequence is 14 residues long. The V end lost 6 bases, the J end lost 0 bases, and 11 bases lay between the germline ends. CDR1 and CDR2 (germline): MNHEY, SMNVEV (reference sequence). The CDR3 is CASRGVLPNYGYTF. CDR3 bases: TGTGCCAGCAGAGGGGTCCTTCCTAACTATGGCTACACCTTC.

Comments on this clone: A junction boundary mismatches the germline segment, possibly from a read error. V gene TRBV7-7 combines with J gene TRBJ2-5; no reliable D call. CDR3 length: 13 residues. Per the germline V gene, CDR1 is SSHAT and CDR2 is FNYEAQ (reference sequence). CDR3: CASSPRLEETQYF. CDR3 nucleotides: TGTGCTAGCAGCCCCAGACTTGAAGAGACCCAGTACTTC.

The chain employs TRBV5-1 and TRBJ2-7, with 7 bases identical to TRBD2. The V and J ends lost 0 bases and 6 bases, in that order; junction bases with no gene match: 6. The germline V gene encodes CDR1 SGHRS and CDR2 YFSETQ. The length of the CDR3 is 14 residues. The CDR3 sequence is CASSLVAGAAEQYF. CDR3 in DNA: TGCGCCAGCAGCTTGGTTGCGGGAGCGGCCGAGCAGTACTTC.

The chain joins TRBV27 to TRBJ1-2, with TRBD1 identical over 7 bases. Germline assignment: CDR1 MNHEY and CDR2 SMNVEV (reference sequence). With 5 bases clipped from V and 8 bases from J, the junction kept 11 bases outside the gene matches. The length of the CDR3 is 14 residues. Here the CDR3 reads CASSNSGGSGGYTF. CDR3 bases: TGTGCCAGCAGTAACTCAGGGGGGAGCGGCGGCTACACCTTC.

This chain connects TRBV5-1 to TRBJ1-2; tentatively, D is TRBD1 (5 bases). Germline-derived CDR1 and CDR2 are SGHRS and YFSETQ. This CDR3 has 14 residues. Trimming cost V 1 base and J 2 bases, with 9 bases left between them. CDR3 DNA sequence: TGCGCCAGCAGCTTGACAGGCTCAAACTATGGCTACACCTTC. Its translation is CASSLTGSNYGYTF.

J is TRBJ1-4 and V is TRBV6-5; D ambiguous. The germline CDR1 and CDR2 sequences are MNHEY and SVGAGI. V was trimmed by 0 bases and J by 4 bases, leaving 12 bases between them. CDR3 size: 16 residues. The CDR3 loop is CASSYSTGSGNEKLFF. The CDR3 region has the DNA TGTGCCAGCAGTTACTCGACCGGGTCCGGTAATGAAAAACTGTTTTTT.

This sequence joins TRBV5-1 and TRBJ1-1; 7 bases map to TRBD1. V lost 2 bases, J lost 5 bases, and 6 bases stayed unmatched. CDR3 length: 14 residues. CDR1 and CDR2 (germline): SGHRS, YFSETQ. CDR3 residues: CASSFGQAETEAFF. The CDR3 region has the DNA TGCGCCAGCAGCTTTGGACAGGCTGAAACTGAAGCTTTCTTT.

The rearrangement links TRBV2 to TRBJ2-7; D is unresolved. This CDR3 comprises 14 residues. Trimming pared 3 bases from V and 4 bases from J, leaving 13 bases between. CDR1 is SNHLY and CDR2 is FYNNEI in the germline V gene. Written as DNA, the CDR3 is TGTGCCAGCAGTGACCACCCAACCAGTTACGAGCAGTACTTC. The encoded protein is CASSDHPTSYEQYF.

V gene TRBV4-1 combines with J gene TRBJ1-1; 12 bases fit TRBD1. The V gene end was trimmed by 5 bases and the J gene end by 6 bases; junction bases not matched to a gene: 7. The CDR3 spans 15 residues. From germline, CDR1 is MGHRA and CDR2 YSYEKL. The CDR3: CASSGDRGRVPEAFF. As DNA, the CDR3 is TGCGCCAGCAGCGGGGACAGGGGGCGAGTCCCTGAAGCTTTCTTT.

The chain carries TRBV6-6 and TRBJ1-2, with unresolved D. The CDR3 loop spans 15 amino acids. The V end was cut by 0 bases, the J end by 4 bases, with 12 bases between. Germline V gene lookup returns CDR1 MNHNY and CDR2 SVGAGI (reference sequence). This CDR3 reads CASSYSGQISYGYTF. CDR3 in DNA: TGTGCCAGCAGTTACTCGGGCCAAATAAGCTATGGCTACACCTTC.

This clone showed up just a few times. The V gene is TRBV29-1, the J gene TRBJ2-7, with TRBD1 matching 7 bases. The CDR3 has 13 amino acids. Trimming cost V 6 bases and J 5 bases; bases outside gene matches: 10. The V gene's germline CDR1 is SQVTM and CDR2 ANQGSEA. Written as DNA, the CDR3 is TGCAGCGTCGTGACAGGGACGCCACACGAGCAGTACTTC. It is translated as CSVVTGTPHEQYF.

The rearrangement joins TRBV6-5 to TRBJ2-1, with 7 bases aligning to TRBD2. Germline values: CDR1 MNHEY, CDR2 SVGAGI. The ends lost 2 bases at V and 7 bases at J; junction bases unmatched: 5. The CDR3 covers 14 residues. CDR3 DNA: TGTGCCAGCAGTTACAGCGGGAAGGGGAATGAGCAGTTCTTC. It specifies CASSYSGKGNEQFF.

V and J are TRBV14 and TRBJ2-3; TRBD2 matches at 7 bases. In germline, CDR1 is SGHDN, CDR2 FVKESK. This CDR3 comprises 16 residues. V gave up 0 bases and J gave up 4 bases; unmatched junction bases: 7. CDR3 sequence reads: CASSQERGGSSDTQYF. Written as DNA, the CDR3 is TGTGCCAGCAGCCAAGAGAGGGGCGGGAGCTCAGATACGCAGTATTTT.

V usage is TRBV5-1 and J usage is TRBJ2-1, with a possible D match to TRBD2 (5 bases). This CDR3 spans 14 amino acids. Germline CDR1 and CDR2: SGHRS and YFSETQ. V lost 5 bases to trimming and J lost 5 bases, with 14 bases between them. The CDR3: CASSESVANNEQFF. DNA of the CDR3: TGCGCCAGCAGTGAAAGCGTAGCGAACAATGAGCAGTTCTTC.

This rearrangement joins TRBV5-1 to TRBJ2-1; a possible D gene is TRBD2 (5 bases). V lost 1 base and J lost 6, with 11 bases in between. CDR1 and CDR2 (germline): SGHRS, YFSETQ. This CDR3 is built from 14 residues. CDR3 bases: TGCGCCAGCAGCTTGACTATCGGGGTCAATGAGCAGTTCTTC. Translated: CASSLTIGVNEQFF.

In nucleotides, the CDR3 is TGTGCCAGCAGTTTGGAACAGGGTGCCTACGAGCAGTACTTC. This gives the protein CASSLEQGAYEQYF. The rearrangement uses TRBV28 and TRBJ2-7; a possible D gene is TRBD1 (6 bases). Germline V gene data show CDR1 as MDHEN and CDR2 as SYDVKM. The CDR3 sequence is 14 residues long. Trimming took 3 bases from V and 2 from J, leaving 11 bases between them.

The CDR3 nucleotides read TGTGCCAGCAGCCTAGTTTTAGGCGGGGGTTCGGATGAGCAGTTCTTC. Residues: CASSLVLGGGSDEQFF. This chain connects TRBV7-8 to TRBJ2-1; 7 nucleotides match TRBD2. Germline trimming cut 5 bases from V and 8 bases from J; bases unmatched to any gene: 15. The CDR3 consists of 16 residues. Germline V gene data show CDR1 as SGHVS and CDR2 as FQNEAQ.